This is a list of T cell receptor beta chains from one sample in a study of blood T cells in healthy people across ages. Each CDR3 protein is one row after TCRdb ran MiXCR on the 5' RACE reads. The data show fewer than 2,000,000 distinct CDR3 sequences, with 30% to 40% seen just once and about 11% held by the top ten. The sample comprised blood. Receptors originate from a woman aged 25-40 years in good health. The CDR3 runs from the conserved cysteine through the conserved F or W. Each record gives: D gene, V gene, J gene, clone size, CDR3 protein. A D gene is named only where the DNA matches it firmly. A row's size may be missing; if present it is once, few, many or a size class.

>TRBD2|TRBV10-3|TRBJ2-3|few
CAISERRGAIGTDTQYF
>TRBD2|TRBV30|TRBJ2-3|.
CAWSGTSSSDTQYF
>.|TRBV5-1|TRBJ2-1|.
CASSLAGGSETQFF
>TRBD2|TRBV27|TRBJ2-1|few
CASSLLHMTSGRTNYNEQFF
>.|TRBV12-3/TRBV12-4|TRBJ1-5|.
CASSFLAERNQPQHF
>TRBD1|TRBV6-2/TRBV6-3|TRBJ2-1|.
CASSRPDRGRLLRDEQFF
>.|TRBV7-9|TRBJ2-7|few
CAGSQGPYEQYF
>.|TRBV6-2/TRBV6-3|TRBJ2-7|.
CASSDWLYEQYF
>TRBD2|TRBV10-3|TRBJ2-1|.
CAISKFQRDFYNEQFF
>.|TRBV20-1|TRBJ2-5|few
CSATRRTVQETQYF
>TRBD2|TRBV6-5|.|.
CASSYGTSGYYEQYF